The source of this T cell receptor beta chain is a study of kidney transplant recipient with SARS-CoV-2 infection. TCRdb called the reads again in MiXCR, with one record for every CDR3 protein. This table holds roughly 250,000 distinct CDR3 sequences, more than 25% found once. Germline-derived CDR1 and CDR2 are SQVTM and ANQGSEA. V was shortened by 4 bases and J by 0 bases, with 9 bases between the two germline ends. There are 13 residues in the CDR3. This clonotype appeared many times. The clonotype originates from a male patient between 25 and 39 years old who had COVID-19 and was a kidney transplant recipient. Some of the T cells may derive from the graft donor. The V call is TRBV29-1, the J call TRBJ1-2; TRBD1 might be the D (5 bases). Here the sequenced sample was a blood sample, taken at baseline and on roughly day 110 from a kidney transplant recipient. CDR3 coding DNA: TGCAGCGTTGGTGGGGCTCCTAACTATGGCTACACCTTC. It specifies CSVGGAPNYGYTF.